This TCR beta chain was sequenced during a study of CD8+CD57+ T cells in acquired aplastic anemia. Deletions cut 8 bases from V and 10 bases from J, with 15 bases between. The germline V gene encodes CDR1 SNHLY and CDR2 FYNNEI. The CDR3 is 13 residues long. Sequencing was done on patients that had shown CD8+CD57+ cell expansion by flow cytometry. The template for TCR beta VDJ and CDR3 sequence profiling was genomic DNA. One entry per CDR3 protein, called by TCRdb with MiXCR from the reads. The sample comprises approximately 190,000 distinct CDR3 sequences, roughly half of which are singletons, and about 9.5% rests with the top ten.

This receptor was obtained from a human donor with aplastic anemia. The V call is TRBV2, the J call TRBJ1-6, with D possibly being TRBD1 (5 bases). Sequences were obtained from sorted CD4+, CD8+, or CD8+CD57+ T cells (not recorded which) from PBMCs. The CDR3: CASLGQSWSPLHF. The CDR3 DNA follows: TGTGCCAGCTTGGGGCAGAGTTGGTCACCCCTCCACTTT.